The 29 T cell receptor beta chains below were found in one sample sequenced in a study of blood T cell repertoires in COVID-19. Assay: immunoSEQ multiplex PCR; the TCRdb copy retains only in-frame clones and omits some. The sample gives around 60,000 clones, around 90% of which show up once; roughly an eighth is in the top ten. Input material: peripheral blood. Receptors originate from a man in his fifties or sixties with active COVID-19.

V usage is TRBV6-5 and J usage is TRBJ1-2, with D maybe TRBD1 (6 bases). V was shortened by 9 bases and J by 1 base, with 18 bases between the two germline ends. The CDR3 consists of 15 residues. CDR1 is MNHEY, CDR2 SVGAGI, per germline. CDR3 DNA: TGTGCCAGTCTTCGGACAGCTTCCAGTAACTATGGCTACACCTTC. Protein sequence: CASLRTASSNYGYTF.

The gene calls are TRBV19 and TRBJ2-1; TRBD2 matches at 9 bases. V shed 5 bases and J 3 bases; nucleotides not matched to a gene: 8. This CDR3 has 16 amino acids. Germline assignment: CDR1 LNHDA and CDR2 SQIVND (reference sequence). The CDR3 here is CASSRTAGGLYNEQFF. For the CDR3, the DNA is TGTGCCAGTAGTCGCACAGCGGGGGGACTCTACAATGAGCAGTTCTTC.

This sequence joins TRBV10-3 and TRBJ2-5, with 7 bases fitting TRBD2. The V and J ends lost 0 bases and 4 bases, in that order; junction bases with no gene match: 5. The CDR3 loop spans 15 amino acids. CDR1 is ENHRY, CDR2 SYGVKD, per germline. CDR3 DNA: TGTGCCATCAGTGAGTCGGGGGGGGACGGAGAGACCCAGTACTTC. This translates into CAISESGGDGETQYF.

In its sample, this clone was seen once. V gene TRBV28 combines with J gene TRBJ2-3; D is unresolved. V gave up 4 bases and J gave up 0 bases, with 8 bases separating them. The V gene's germline CDR1 is MDHEN and CDR2 SYDVKM. The CDR3 is 14 amino acids. CDR3 in DNA: TGTGCCAGCAGTTCCCAAATCAGCACAGATACGCAGTATTTT. Protein: CASSSQISTDTQYF.

The chain employs TRBV6-5 and TRBJ2-2, with TRBD2 matching 9 bases. This CDR3 region has 16 residues. The V segment lost 2 bases and the J segment 7 bases; nucleotides outside the gene matches: 8. Germline CDR1 and CDR2: MNHEY and SVGAGI. This CDR3 is CASSYGGGGLNGELFF. In DNA form, the CDR3 reads TGTGCCAGCAGTTACGGCGGGGGGGGCTTAAACGGGGAGCTGTTTTTT.

This clone was counted a few times. V usage is TRBV7-6 and J usage is TRBJ2-2; 8 bases map to TRBD1. Looked up from germline, CDR1 is SGHVS and CDR2 is FNYEAQ. V gave up 4 bases and J gave up 5 bases; unmatched junction bases: 18. This CDR3 comprises 19 residues. CDR3 sequence: CASSYRTGLDVGRTGELFF. In nucleotides, the CDR3 is TGTGCCAGCAGCTATAGGACAGGGCTGGACGTGGGGCGTACCGGGGAGCTGTTTTTT.

The rearrangement uses TRBV12-3 or TRBV12-4 and TRBJ2-7, with 8 bases lining up with TRBD1. V shed 6 bases, J shed 4 bases, and the junction held 5 bases outside the gene matches. The CDR3 is made up of 13 amino acids. The CDR3 nucleotides are TGTGCCAGCAGGCGCCAGGGGGCATACGAGCAGTACTTC. This codes for CASRRQGAYEQYF.

The rearrangement links TRBV7-2 to TRBJ2-5; 11 bases fit TRBD2. The junction had 11 bases not matched to a gene; V was cut back by 4 bases and J by 4 bases. CDR3 length equals 17 residues. Germline-derived CDR1 and CDR2 are SGHTA and FQGNSA. The CDR3 spells CASSWGVAGGPGETQYF. The CDR3 nucleotides read TGTGCCAGCAGCTGGGGGGTAGCGGGAGGGCCCGGAGAGACCCAGTACTTC.

This clone was seen repeatedly, ten times or more. J is TRBJ1-2 and V is TRBV6-6; TRBD1 is a possible D gene (6 bases). V was cut by 7 bases and J by 3 bases, with 15 bases left in between. CDR3 length: 14 residues. The V gene's germline CDR1 is MNHNY and CDR2 SVGAGI (reference sequence). CDR3 DNA sequence: TGTGCCAGCACCCCGGACAGCCAATACTATGGCTACACCTTC. Translation: CASTPDSQYYGYTF.

This clone has a count of ten or more. This chain joins TRBV6-4 and TRBJ2-2; tentative D call: TRBD2 (6 bases). The CDR3 runs to 15 residues. The germline V gene has CDR1 MRHNA and CDR2 SNTAGT. Trimming pared 4 bases from V and 7 bases from J, leaving 16 bases between. The CDR3 reads CASSAGVADSGELFF. The CDR3 region has the DNA TGTGCCAGCAGTGCCGGGGTAGCGGATAGCGGGGAGCTGTTTTTT.

This clone was counted a single time. This sequence joins TRBV2 and TRBJ2-5; tentatively, D is TRBD1 (5 bases). The CDR3 extends over 11 amino acids. The V end lost 8 bases, the J end lost 4 bases, and 8 bases lay between the germline ends. Per the germline V gene, CDR1 is SNHLY and CDR2 is FYNNEI. Here the CDR3 DNA reads TGTGCCAGCGGGGCTTTAGAGACCCAGTACTTC. This translates into CASGALETQYF. Looking up the rest from reference TRBV2 and TRBJ2-5 gives the full variable domain: EPEVTQTPSHQVTQMGQEVILRCVPISNHLYFYWYRQILGQKVEFLVSFYNNEISEKSEIFDDQFSVERPDGSNFTLKIRSTKLEDSAMYFCASGALETQYFGPGTRLLVL.

The genes are TRBV6-6 and TRBJ1-2; TRBD1 might be the D (6 bases). The CDR3 has 14 residues. CDR1 and CDR2 (germline): MNHNY, SVGAGI (reference sequence). The V gene lost 7 bases and the J gene lost 8 bases, with 20 bases spanning the gap. The CDR3 protein is CASIPRGGVMGYTF. The CDR3 bases are TGTGCCAGCATCCCAAGGGGGGGGGTGATGGGCTACACCTTC.

The count of this clone is one. V gene TRBV3-1 (or the pseudogene TRBV3-2) combines with J gene TRBJ2-3, with 8 nucleotides matching TRBD2. The CDR3 contains 17 residues. Germline assignment: CDR1 LGHDT and CDR2 YNNKEL (reference sequence). V gave up 0 bases and J gave up 3 bases; unmatched junction bases: 8. The CDR3 sequence is CASSQDLVAGTTDTQYF. DNA for the CDR3: TGTGCCAGCAGCCAAGATTTGGTAGCGGGGACTACAGATACGCAGTATTTT.

This sequence joins TRBV7-3 and TRBJ2-7; 16 bases agree with TRBD2. With 4 bases clipped from V and 7 bases from J, the junction kept 13 bases outside the gene matches. Germline assignment: CDR1 SGHTA and CDR2 FQGTGA. The CDR3 is made up of 18 amino acids. The CDR3 is CASSSRPGLAGGREEQYF. In DNA, the CDR3 is TGTGCCAGCAGCTCCCGACCGGGACTAGCGGGGGGGCGGGAAGAGCAGTACTTC.

The chain carries TRBV6-5 and TRBJ1-1; the D is unclear. The germline V and J ends were trimmed by 8 bases and 1 base, with 14 bases remaining between them. Looked up from germline, CDR1 is MNHEY and CDR2 is SVGAGI. This CDR3 is 14 amino acids long. CDR3 bases: TGTGCCAGCCTATACCGATGGAGGAACACTGAAGCTTTCTTT. Translated: CASLYRWRNTEAFF.

V is TRBV28 and J is TRBJ2-7; 8 bases line up with TRBD1. Germline V lookup: CDR1 MDHEN, CDR2 SYDVKM. V was pared by 4 bases and J by 3 bases, with 2 bases of the junction left unmatched. The CDR3 consists of 13 residues. CDR3: CASSSTGGYEQYF. In DNA, the CDR3 is TGTGCCAGCAGTTCCACAGGGGGCTACGAGCAGTACTTC.

The genes are TRBV7-3 and TRBJ2-3; 8 bases are shared with TRBD1. The germline gives CDR1 SGHTA, CDR2 FQGTGA. Trimming removed 2 bases from V and 2 bases from J; junction bases left unmatched: 3. The CDR3 covers 15 residues. As DNA, the CDR3 is TGTGCCAGCAGCTTAGACAGGGGACCCACAGATACGCAGTATTTT. Protein product: CASSLDRGPTDTQYF.

Only a few counts were recorded for this clone. The chain has TRBV7-9 and TRBJ2-7; 10 positions agree with TRBD1. V shed 10 bases, J shed 4 bases, and the junction held 13 bases outside the gene matches. The CDR3 has 15 residues. Germline V CDR1 and CDR2: SEHNR, FQNEAQ (reference sequence). This chain's CDR3 is CATASGGTGEYEQYF. The CDR3 DNA reads TGTGCCACCGCTAGTGGGGGGACAGGGGAATACGAGCAGTACTTC. Full variable domain (outside the CDR3, taken from reference TRBV7-9 and TRBJ2-7): DTGVSQNPRHKITKRGQNVTFRCDPISEHNRLYWYRQTLGQGPEFLTYFQNEAQLEKSRLLSDRFSAERPKGSFSTLEIQRTEQGDSAMYLCATASGGTGEYEQYFGPGTRLTVT.

The CDR3 DNA follows: TGTGCCAGCTCACCACCGGCCCAGGGGAGTCCCGGGGAGCTGTTTTTT. It encodes CASSPPAQGSPGELFF. The chain uses TRBV18 and TRBJ2-2; D perhaps matches TRBD1 (6 bases). Trimming took 0 bases from V and 6 from J, leaving 14 bases between them. There are 16 residues in the CDR3. Germline CDR1 reads KGHSH; CDR2 reads LQKENI.

This chain connects TRBV19 to TRBJ2-5, with D possibly TRBD2 on 7 matching bases. The V end was cut by 9 bases, the J end by 9 bases, with 29 bases between. Germline CDR1 LNHDA, CDR2 SQIVND (reference sequence). CDR3 length: 16 residues. CDR3 region: CASSMSEPGRRGPQYF. The CDR3 nucleotides read TGTGCCAGCAGCATGAGTGAGCCTGGACGGCGGGGGCCCCAGTACTTC.

The chain uses TRBV10-1 and TRBJ2-5; TRBD2 matches 12 bases. The V and J ends lost 6 bases and 1 base, in that order; junction bases with no gene match: 6. Germline loops: CDR1 WNHNN, CDR2 SYGVQD (reference sequence). The CDR3 has 16 residues. This CDR3 is CASSAGLAGIQETQYF. The CDR3 DNA follows: TGCGCCAGCAGCGCAGGACTAGCGGGGATCCAAGAGACCCAGTACTTC.

This chain links TRBV7-2 with TRBJ2-7; D is ambiguous. The CDR3 is 14 amino acids. V was pared by 1 base and J by 2 bases, with 9 bases between. The germline V gene encodes CDR1 SGHTA and CDR2 FQGNSA. The CDR3 nucleotides read TGTGCCAGCAGCTTAGAATACAGTACCTACGAGCAGTACTTC. Amino acid sequence: CASSLEYSTYEQYF. Together with reference TRBV7-2 and TRBJ2-7, the CDR3 gives the full variable domain: GAGVSQSPSNKVTEKGKDVELRCDPISGHTALYWYRQSLGQGLEFLIYFQGNSAPDKSGLPSDRFSAERTGGSVSTLTIQRTQQEDSAVYLCASSLEYSTYEQYFGPGTRLTVT.

V gene TRBV4-2 combines with J gene TRBJ1-3; unclear D gene. The CDR3 covers 14 residues. CDR1 and CDR2 from the germline V gene are LGHNA and YNFKEQ. The germline V and J ends were trimmed by 4 bases and 3 bases, with 10 bases remaining between them. DNA for the CDR3: TGTGCCAGCAGCCCGTCCCGGGGTGGAAACACCATATATTTT. It yields the protein CASSPSRGGNTIYF.

V and J are TRBV5-1 and TRBJ1-4; D gene ambiguous. From germline, CDR1 is SGHRS and CDR2 YFSETQ. V lost 4 bases, J lost 0 bases, and 7 bases lay in between. The CDR3 has 14 amino acids. This CDR3 reads CASSLTSTNEKLFF. The CDR3 DNA follows: TGCGCCAGCAGCCTAACGTCAACTAATGAAAAACTGTTTTTT.

The chain links TRBV28 to TRBJ2-7, with a possible D match to TRBD1 (7 bases). Germline V gene data show CDR1 as MDHEN and CDR2 as SYDVKM. V was clipped by 0 bases and J by 3 bases, with 9 bases between them. This CDR3 contains 14 residues. In DNA form, the CDR3 reads TGTGCCAGCAGTTTATGGCAGGGGGGCTACGAGCAGTACTTC. Its translation: CASSLWQGGYEQYF.

The chain has TRBV5-6 and TRBJ2-2; 11 bases line up with TRBD2. From germline, CDR1 is SGHDT and CDR2 YYEEEE. The CDR3 extends over 17 amino acids. J lost 2 bases, V lost 1 base, and 4 bases had no gene match. The CDR3 loop is CASSLPGTSGNTGELFF. CDR3 in DNA: TGTGCCAGCAGCTTGCCGGGGACTAGCGGAAACACCGGGGAGCTGTTTTTT.

The rearrangement uses TRBV5-1 and TRBJ2-5; weak D call: TRBD2 (5 bases). V dropped 3 bases and J dropped 5 bases, with 14 bases sitting between them. The length of the CDR3 is 14 residues. Germline lookup yields CDR1 SGHRS and CDR2 YFSETQ. Here the CDR3 reads CASSSGLEKETQYF. The CDR3 bases are TGCGCCAGCAGCTCAGGACTGGAGAAGGAGACCCAGTACTTC.

This chain joins TRBV2 and TRBJ2-7; no clear D gene. V was clipped by 4 bases and J by 6 bases, with 7 bases between them. This CDR3 spans 11 amino acids. Germline loops: CDR1 SNHLY, CDR2 FYNNEI. Here the CDR3 reads CASSALGEQYF. The CDR3 DNA sequence: TGTGCCAGCAGTGCGCTAGGCGAGCAGTACTTC.

The rearrangement joins TRBV7-2 to TRBJ2-7; 10 bases agree with TRBD1. The CDR3 covers 14 residues. Germline trimming cut 4 bases from V and 4 bases from J; bases unmatched to any gene: 4. The germline gives CDR1 SGHTA, CDR2 FQGNSA. The CDR3 loop reads CASSSGTGVYEQYF. The CDR3, as DNA: TGTGCCAGCAGCTCCGGGACAGGGGTATACGAGCAGTACTTC.